This T cell receptor beta chain was identified during a study of cytomegalovirus exposure and HLA in healthy donors. Study-wide results and limits: An apparent linkage of common viral pathogens to several of the most significant clusters emerged in a later analysis. In an earlier analysis, productive rearrangement rates for most beta V segments clustered near 87% or 30%.

Germline assignment: CDR1 MNHNS and CDR2 SASEGT. V was trimmed by 4 bases and J by 2 bases, leaving 15 bases between them. This CDR3 has 15 amino acids. A remark on this clone: Its antigen is as yet unknown.

Both 60 Vbeta primers and 13 Jbeta primers went into the PCR. Profiling relied on immunoSEQ multiplex PCR, and the TCRdb table lists in-frame clones only, not all of them. The repertoire holds around 110,000 clones, with about 69% as singletons. This rearrangement joins TRBV6-1 to TRBJ2-7, with D maybe TRBD1 (5 bases). This TCR came from a woman under 30 in good health and CMV-seronegative. Sequencing was done on a sample of PBMCs. This chain's CDR3 is CASSGSWGQTYEQYF. Written as DNA, the CDR3 is TGTGCCAGCAGTGGGTCTTGGGGCCAAACCTACGAGCAGTACTTC.